This T cell receptor (beta chain) was profiled in a study of T cells in tuberculosis. Study-level results: Smaller alpha distances in active tuberculosis partly reflected shorter CDR3-alpha lengths. GEM motif frequencies gave about 70% accuracy; the GMM repertoire gave roughly 87%. Active tuberculosis TCR-alpha repertoires lay closer to GMM-specific TCRs than IGRA-negative controls, suggesting clonal expansion.

A word on this clone: What it binds is unknown.

This CDR3 is built from 16 residues. Trimming stripped 2 bases from V and 2 bases from J, with 14 bases between. Germline lookup yields CDR1 SGHRS and CDR2 YFSETQ. Method: immunoSEQ multiplex PCR; TCRdb's copy keeps in-frame clones and lacks some. The sample records about 34,000 clones, more than 85% being singletons. Time point in this sample: new active TB diagnosis, blood taken before or within 7 days of starting treatment. Active tuberculosis patients were new diagnoses, HIV-seronegative, South African, and aged 18 years or older. The receptor was isolated from an adult with tuberculosis. The sequences come from PBMCs, collected at tuberculosis diagnosis. This chain joins TRBV5-1 and TRBJ2-4, with a possible D match to TRBD2 (5 bases). The CDR3 DNA reads as TGCGCCAGCAGCTTCGAAGGCTGGGAGCCCAAAAACATTCAGTACTTC. This sequence encodes CASSFEGWEPKNIQYF.